This TCR beta chain stems from a study of cytotoxic CD8 clonotypes in ibrutinib-treated CLL. The CDR3 spans 13 residues. V shed 0 bases and J shed 4 bases, with 5 bases lying between them. The germline V gene encodes CDR1 MNHNY and CDR2 SVGAGI (reference sequence). Concerning this clone itself: The antigen remains unidentified.

TCRdb keeps only in-frame clones here, not all; method: immunoSEQ multiplex PCR. Of some 130,000 clones listed, approximately 85% are singletons. Study findings and constraints: Clonality increased with ibrutinib response but returned toward baseline at progression.

This clonotype was sampled from a human donor with chronic lymphocytic leukemia. The rearrangement joins TRBV6-6 to TRBJ2-3; weak D call: TRBD2 (5 bases). The source material was PBMCs, sampled after 24 months of ibrutinib treatment. CDR3 nucleotide sequence: TGTGCCAGCAGTTACTCTAGCGCAGATACGCAGTATTTT. Translated: CASSYSSADTQYF.